This T cell receptor (beta chain) is from a study of patients and donors after allogeneic stem cell transplantation. TCRdb redid the calling of the RT-PCR reads with MiXCR, one entry per CDR3 protein. Of over 150,000 distinct CDR3 sequences listed, 40% to 45% are singletons. Trimming removed 2 bases at V and 0 bases at J, with 14 bases between. Per the germline V gene, CDR1 is MGHRA and CDR2 is YSYEKL. The CDR3 extends over 17 amino acids. This clonotype has more than one count but fewer than ten. The sample comprised blood, either unsorted or a sorted T cell fraction (not recorded which). J is TRBJ1-3 and V is TRBV4-1; no clear D gene. The clonotype originates from a human donor who was either an allogeneic HSCT recipient or a stem cell or donor lymphocyte infusion donor (not recorded which). It is not recorded whose cells these are; they may come from a transplant donor. The CDR3, as DNA: TGCGCCAGCAGCCAATTATCCCCGAGGGTCTCTGGAAACACCATATATTTT. It translates to CASSQLSPRVSGNTIYF.